Following are 21 T cell receptor beta chains from one sample sequenced in a study of shared clonotypes between healthy human individuals. Clones were sequenced by immunoSEQ multiplex PCR, and TCRdb holds only the in-frame ones, with some missing. There are about half a million clones in the sample; around 73% occur only once, and 9.5% to 15% lies in the top ten. The sequenced sample was PBMCs. These receptors all stem from a woman between 40 and 55 years old in good health. Some clones in this sample may be carry-over from other donors' samples.

In the case of this clone: A much larger clone lies a single base off, so this may be a read error. V usage is TRBV11-2 and J usage is TRBJ2-1, with 11 bases lining up with TRBD2. The CDR3 is 15 amino acids. The trim removed 6 bases at V and 2 bases at J, leaving 3 bases unmatched. Per the germline V gene, CDR1 is SGHAT and CDR2 is FQNNGV. CDR3 sequence: CASRVAGGPYNEQFF. CDR3 nucleotides: TGTGCCAGCAGGGTAGCGGGAGGGCCCTACAATGAGCAGTTCTTC.

There are a few counts of this clone. The genes are TRBV6-5 and TRBJ2-4, with TRBD2 matching 7 bases. The CDR3 runs 13 residues. J lost 6 bases, V lost 7 bases, and 6 bases had no gene match. CDR1 MNHEY and CDR2 SVGAGI come from the germline V gene. Written as DNA, the CDR3 is TGTGCCAGCAATAGGGCGGGAGTAAACATTCAGTACTTC. Residues: CASNRAGVNIQYF.

The V and J genes are TRBV5-4 and TRBJ2-3; 9 bases line up with TRBD1. This CDR3 comprises 15 residues. V dropped 0 bases and J dropped 3; count of bases not matched to a gene: 2. Germline V gene lookup returns CDR1 SGHNT and CDR2 YYREEE (reference sequence). CDR3 in amino acids: CASSLDRGRTDTQYF. The CDR3, as DNA: TGTGCCAGCAGCTTGGACAGGGGGCGAACAGATACGCAGTATTTT. The full variable domain, completed using reference TRBV5-4 and TRBJ2-3, is ETGVTQSPTHLIKTRGQQVTLRCSSQSGHNTVSWYQQALGQGPQFIFQYYREEENGRGNFPPRFSGLQFPNYSSELNVNALELDDSALYLCASSLDRGRTDTQYFGPGTRLTVL.

This clone came up once. This chain joins TRBV25-1 and TRBJ2-3, with D possibly called TRBD1 or TRBD2 (5 bases each). Germline CDR1 MGHDK, CDR2 SYGVNS. Trimming cost V 3 bases and J 3 bases, with 13 bases left between them. The CDR3 is 15 amino acids. The CDR3 nucleotides are TGTGCCAGCAGTGATTATTTAGGGGAGACAGATACGCAGTATTTT. Translating it yields CASSDYLGETDTQYF.

The J gene is TRBJ2-7, the V gene TRBV11-2; the D gene is possibly TRBD1 (6 bases). V was pared by 3 bases and J by 6 bases, with 18 bases between. CDR1 is SGHAT, CDR2 FQNNGV, per germline. CDR3 length: 15 residues. Written as DNA, the CDR3 is TGTGCCAGCAGCTTTAGGGGGAGTACCGCCTCCGAGCAGTACTTC. Translating gives CASSFRGSTASEQYF.

This clone showed up just once. The rearrangement joins TRBV1 to TRBJ1-1. TRBV1 is assigned pseudogene status. CDR3 length equals 16 residues. CDR3 bases: TGCACCAGCAGCCAAGATAAAGGTAGCGCGAACACTGAAGCTTTCTTT. This sequence encodes CTSSQDKGSANTEAFF.

The V and J genes are TRBV11-3 and TRBJ2-2, with 12 bases aligning to TRBD2. V lost 5 bases, J lost 3 bases, and 4 bases stayed unmatched. The CDR3 runs to 16 residues. Germline CDR1 reads SGHNT; CDR2 reads YENEEA. The CDR3 DNA reads as TGTGCCAGCAGCCAGTGGACTAGCGGGGACACCGGGGAGCTGTTTTTT. It translates to CASSQWTSGDTGELFF.

V is TRBV6-1 and J is TRBJ1-4; perhaps TRBD1 as D (5 bases). This CDR3 has 13 amino acids. V dropped 8 bases and J dropped 3 bases, with 10 bases sitting between them. Germline values: CDR1 MNHNS, CDR2 SASEGT. DNA for the CDR3: TGTGCCAGCGTCGACAGCCCTAATGAAAAACTGTTTTTT. It yields the protein CASVDSPNEKLFF.

The CDR3 bases are TGTGCCAGCACGATGGGCCAGGGGGCTTTTGAGCAGTTCTTC. Protein sequence: CASTMGQGAFEQFF. The chain links TRBV27 to TRBJ2-1, with TRBD1 matching over 8 bases. This CDR3 contains 14 residues. V was pared by 7 bases and J by 9 bases, with 11 bases of the junction left unmatched. From germline, CDR1 is MNHEY and CDR2 SMNVEV (reference sequence).

V usage is TRBV13 and J usage is TRBJ2-7, with 14 bases that match TRBD2. Germline CDR1 reads PRHDT; CDR2 reads FYEKMQ (reference sequence). Trimming took 5 bases from V and 3 from J; bases not matched to a gene: 3. The CDR3 contains 15 residues. CDR3 region: CASSPGLAGGYEQYF. The CDR3 DNA reads TGTGCCAGCAGCCCCGGACTAGCGGGAGGCTACGAGCAGTACTTC.

This chain links TRBV7-2 with TRBJ1-2; no clear D. V was pared by 3 bases and J by 6 bases, with 8 bases between. CDR1 is SGHTA, CDR2 FQGNSA, per germline. CDR3 length: 12 amino acids. CDR3 nucleotides: TGTGCCAGCAGCTTCAATACGCATGGCTACACCTTC. It encodes CASSFNTHGYTF.

The chain combines TRBV6-6 with TRBJ2-5, with D possibly being TRBD2 (5 bases). This CDR3 spans 15 amino acids. With 0 bases removed from V and 7 bases from J, the gap between germline ends came to 15 bases. Germline V gene lookup returns CDR1 MNHNY and CDR2 SVGAGI (reference sequence). The CDR3 DNA follows: TGTGCCAGCAGTTACTCCAGTAGTGGGAGCGGGACCCAGTACTTC. Translation: CASSYSSSGSGTQYF.

The chain recombines TRBV27 with TRBJ2-7; D gene uncertain. Per the germline V gene, CDR1 is MNHEY and CDR2 is SMNVEV (reference sequence). The CDR3 spans 12 residues. Trimming took 6 bases from V and 12 from J, leaving 18 bases between them. CDR3 coding DNA: TGTGCCAGCAGGTCCCCCTCGTACGGGCGGTACTTC. This gives the protein CASRSPSYGRYF.

The genes are TRBV10-3 and TRBJ2-3, with D tentatively TRBD1 or TRBD2 (5 bases each). CDR1 is ENHRY, CDR2 SYGVKD, per germline. The CDR3 totals 12 residues. V lost 10 bases, J lost 6 bases, and 14 bases lay in between. The CDR3 spells CATGAPDDTQYF. DNA for the CDR3: TGTGCCACCGGGGCCCCGGACGATACGCAGTATTTT.

The chain is built from TRBV6-4 and TRBJ2-1; D is ambiguous. The CDR3 runs to 14 residues. Germline lookup yields CDR1 MRHNA and CDR2 SNTAGT. V dropped 0 bases and J dropped 6 bases, with 9 bases sitting between them. For the CDR3, the DNA is TGTGCCAGCAGTGACTCGAAGGCTTCCAATGAGCAGTTCTTC. Translation gives CASSDSKASNEQFF.

The gene calls are TRBV28 and TRBJ2-7, with D perhaps being TRBD1 or TRBD2 (5 bases each). The CDR3 runs 16 residues. Trimming cost V 6 bases and J 0 bases, with 18 bases left between them. CDR1 MDHEN and CDR2 SYDVKM come from the germline V gene. CDR3 coding DNA: TGTGCCAGCAGCCCGGGACCTGGTACGGTCTCCTACGAGCAGTACTTC. Translated: CASSPGPGTVSYEQYF. The whole variable domain, filled in from reference TRBV28 and TRBJ2-7, reads DVKVTQSSRYLVKRTGEKVFLECVQDMDHENMFWYRQDPGLGLRLIYFSYDVKMKEKGDIPEGYSVSREKKERFSLILESASTNQTSMYLCASSPGPGTVSYEQYFGPGTRLTVT.

This CDR3 is CASSTSGGTGTGELFF. The CDR3 DNA is TGCGCCAGCAGCACTAGCGGCGGAACTGGGACCGGGGAGCTGTTTTTT. The rearrangement joins TRBV5-1 to TRBJ2-2; 8 nucleotides align to TRBD2. The junction had 10 bases not matched to a gene; V was cut back by 4 bases and J by 5 bases. This CDR3 region has 16 residues. CDR1 and CDR2 from the germline V gene are SGHRS and YFSETQ.

V and J are TRBV6-1 and TRBJ2-7; D call uncertain. The CDR3 is 12 amino acids. CDR1 is MNHNS and CDR2 is SASEGT in the germline V gene. V lost 2 bases and J 4 bases, leaving 6 bases between the germline ends. CDR3 amino acids: CASSEKFYEQYV. CDR3 DNA sequence: TGTGCCAGCAGTGAAAAATTTTACGAGCAGTACGTC.

As concerns this clone: The likely explanation is a read error, given a far larger clone one base away. Within the sample, other DNA sequences also encode this same CDR3. This chain links TRBV6-6 with TRBJ2-1; 7 nucleotides agree with TRBD2. This CDR3 has 15 residues. V lost 2 bases and J lost 6; bases outside the gene matches: 7. CDR1 is MNHNY, CDR2 SVGAGI, per germline (reference sequence). The CDR3 spells CASSYAPGGTNEQFF. In DNA, the CDR3 is TGTGCCAGCAGTTACGCTCCCGGGGGGACCAATGAGCAGTTCTTC.

The chain combines TRBV6-6 with TRBJ1-2; maybe TRBD1 (5 bases). This CDR3 region has 14 residues. Germline V gene data show CDR1 as MNHNY and CDR2 as SVGAGI (reference sequence). The V and J ends lost 4 bases and 2 bases respectively, with 11 bases between them. The CDR3 protein is CASSWGPSNYGYTF. The DNA for the CDR3 is TGTGCCAGCAGTTGGGGCCCTTCGAACTATGGCTACACCTTC.

The chain is built from TRBV7-3 and TRBJ2-7; D may be TRBD2 (6 bases). Germline CDR1 SGHTA, CDR2 FQGTGA. CDR3 length: 14 residues. V lost 3 bases and J lost 3, with 12 bases in between. This chain's CDR3 is CASSLAGPSYEQYF. The DNA of the CDR3 is TGTGCCAGCAGCTTGGCGGGGCCAAGCTACGAGCAGTACTTC.